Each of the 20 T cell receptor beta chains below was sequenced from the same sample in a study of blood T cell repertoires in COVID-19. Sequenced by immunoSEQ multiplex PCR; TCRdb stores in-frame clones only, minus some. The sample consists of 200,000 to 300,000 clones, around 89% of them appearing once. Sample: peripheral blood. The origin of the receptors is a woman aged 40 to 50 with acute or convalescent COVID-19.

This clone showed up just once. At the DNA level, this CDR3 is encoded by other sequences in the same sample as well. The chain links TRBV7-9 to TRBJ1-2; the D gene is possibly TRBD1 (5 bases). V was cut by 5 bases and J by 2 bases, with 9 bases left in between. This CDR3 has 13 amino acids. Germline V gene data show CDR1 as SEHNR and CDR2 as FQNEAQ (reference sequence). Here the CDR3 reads CASSPQGNYGYTF. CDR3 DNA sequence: TGTGCCAGCAGCCCGCAGGGAAACTATGGCTACACCTTC.

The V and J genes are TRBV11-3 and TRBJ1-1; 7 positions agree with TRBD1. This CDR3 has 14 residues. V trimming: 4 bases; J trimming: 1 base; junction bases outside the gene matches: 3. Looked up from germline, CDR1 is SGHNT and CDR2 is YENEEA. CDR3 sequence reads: CASSSTGTNTEAFF. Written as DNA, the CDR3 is TGTGCCAGCAGCTCGACAGGGACGAACACTGAAGCTTTCTTT.

The CDR3 region has the DNA TGTGCCAGCTCACCGGGGAGGGGTTTCGAGCAGTACGTC. Its protein is CASSPGRGFEQYV. The rearrangement links TRBV18 to TRBJ2-7, with 7 bases that match TRBD2. V lost 3 bases and J lost 6; bases outside the gene matches: 5. CDR1 is KGHSH and CDR2 is LQKENI in the germline V gene. The CDR3 sequence is 13 residues long.

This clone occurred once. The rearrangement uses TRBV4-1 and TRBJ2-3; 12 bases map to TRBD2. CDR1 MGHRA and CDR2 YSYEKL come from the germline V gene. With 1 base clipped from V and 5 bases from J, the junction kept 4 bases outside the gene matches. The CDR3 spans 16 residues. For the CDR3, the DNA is TGCGCCAGCAGCCAAGTAGGACTAGCGGGGATAGATACGCAGTATTTT. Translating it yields CASSQVGLAGIDTQYF.

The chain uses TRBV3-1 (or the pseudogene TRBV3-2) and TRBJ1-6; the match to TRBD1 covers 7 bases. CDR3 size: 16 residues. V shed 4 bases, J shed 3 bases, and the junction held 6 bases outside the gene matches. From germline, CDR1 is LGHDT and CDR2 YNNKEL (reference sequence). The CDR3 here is CASSPSGGFYNSPLHF. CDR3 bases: TGTGCCAGCAGCCCCTCAGGGGGGTTCTATAATTCACCCCTCCACTTT.

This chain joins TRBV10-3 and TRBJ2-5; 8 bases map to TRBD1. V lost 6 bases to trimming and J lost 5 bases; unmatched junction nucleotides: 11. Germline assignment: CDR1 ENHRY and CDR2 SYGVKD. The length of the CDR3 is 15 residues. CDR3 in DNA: TGTGCCATCAGAAGACAGGGGCCACTGGGGGAGACCCAGTACTTC. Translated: CAIRRQGPLGETQYF.

The CDR3 nucleotides read TGTGCCTGGACTGAACAGAATAATGAAAAACTGTTTTTT. Amino acid sequence: CAWTEQNNEKLFF. The chain combines TRBV30 with TRBJ1-4; D uncertain. The V end lost 4 bases, the J end lost 4 bases, and 10 bases lay between the germline ends. The CDR3 is made up of 13 amino acids. CDR1 is GTSNPN and CDR2 is SVGIG in the germline V gene (reference sequence).

The CDR3 nucleotides read TGCGCCAGCAGCCGAACGGGGGGGAATTCCTACACCTTC. Residues: CASSRTGGNSYTF. This chain uses TRBV5-1 with TRBJ1-2; TRBD1 is a possible D gene (5 bases). CDR1 is SGHRS and CDR2 is YFSETQ in the germline V gene. The length of the CDR3 is 13 residues. V lost 4 bases and J lost 10, with 17 bases in between.

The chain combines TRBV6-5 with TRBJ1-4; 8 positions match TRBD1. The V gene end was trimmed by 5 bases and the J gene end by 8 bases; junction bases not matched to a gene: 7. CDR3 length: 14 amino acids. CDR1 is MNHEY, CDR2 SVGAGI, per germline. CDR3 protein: CASSNRGAQEKLFF. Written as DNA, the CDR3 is TGTGCCAGCAGTAACAGGGGGGCGCAGGAAAAACTGTTTTTT.

The CDR3 DNA follows: TGTGCCACAGGGGACGGGAACACTGAAGCTTTCTTT. Translated: CATGDGNTEAFF. The V gene is TRBV3-1 (or the pseudogene TRBV3-2), the J gene TRBJ1-1; D possibly corresponds to TRBD1 (6 bases). V was pared by 10 bases and J by 1 base, with 10 bases between. Germline V gene sequence: CDR1 LGHDT, CDR2 YNNKEL (reference sequence). The CDR3 runs to 12 residues.

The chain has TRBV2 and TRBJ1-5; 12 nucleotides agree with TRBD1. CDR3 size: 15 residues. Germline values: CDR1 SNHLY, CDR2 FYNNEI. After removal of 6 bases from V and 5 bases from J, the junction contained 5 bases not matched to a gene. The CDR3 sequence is CASSHGTGGDQPQHF. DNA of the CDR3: TGTGCCAGCAGCCACGGGACAGGGGGCGATCAGCCCCAGCATTTT.

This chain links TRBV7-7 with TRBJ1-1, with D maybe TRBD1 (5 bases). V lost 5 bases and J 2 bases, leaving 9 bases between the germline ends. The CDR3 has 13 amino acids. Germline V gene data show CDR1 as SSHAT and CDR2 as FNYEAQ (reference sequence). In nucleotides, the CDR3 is TGTGCCAGCAGCCTACAGGTTAACACTGAAGCTTTCTTT. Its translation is CASSLQVNTEAFF.

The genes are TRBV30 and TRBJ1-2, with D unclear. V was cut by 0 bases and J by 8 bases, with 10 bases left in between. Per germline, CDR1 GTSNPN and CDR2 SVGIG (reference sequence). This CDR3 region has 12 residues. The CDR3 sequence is CAWSVGGFGYTF. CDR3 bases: TGTGCCTGGAGTGTGGGAGGATTCGGCTACACCTTC.

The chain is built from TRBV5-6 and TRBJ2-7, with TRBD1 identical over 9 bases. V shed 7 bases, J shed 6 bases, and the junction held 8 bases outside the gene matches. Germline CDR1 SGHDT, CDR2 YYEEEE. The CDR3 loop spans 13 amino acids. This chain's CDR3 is CASSTGGASEQYV. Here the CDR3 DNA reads TGTGCCAGCTCGACAGGGGGGGCAAGCGAGCAGTACGTC.

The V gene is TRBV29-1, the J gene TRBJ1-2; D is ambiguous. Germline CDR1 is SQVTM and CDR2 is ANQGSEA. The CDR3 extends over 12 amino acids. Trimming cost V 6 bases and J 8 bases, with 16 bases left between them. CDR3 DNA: TGCAGCGTGTCCAGAGTAACGGGGGGCTACACCTTC. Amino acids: CSVSRVTGGYTF.

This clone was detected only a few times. Here the CDR3 reads CASSQSGPRNTGELFF. The CDR3 DNA sequence: TGCGCCAGCAGTCAATCGGGGCCGCGGAACACCGGGGAGCTGTTTTTT. V is TRBV23-1 and J is TRBJ2-2; D may be TRBD1 (5 bases). TRBV23-1 is assigned to the ORF class and has an uncertain function. The CDR3 spans 16 residues. With 0 bases removed from V and 1 base from J, the gap between germline ends came to 9 bases.

In DNA form, the CDR3 reads TGTGCCAGCAGTAAAATGTGGGAGCGGGGTGTCACAGATACGCAGTATTTT. Translated, it gives CASSKMWERGVTDTQYF. The chain employs TRBV11-2 and TRBJ2-3; 7 nucleotides line up with TRBD2. Germline V CDR1 and CDR2: SGHAT, FQNNGV. J was trimmed by 2 bases and V by 6 bases; bases with no gene match: 14. This CDR3 contains 17 residues.

This CDR3 reads CASSQAPGGGTEAFF. DNA of the CDR3: TGCGCCAGCAGCCAAGCCCCAGGGGGCGGCACTGAAGCTTTCTTT. The chain uses TRBV4-1 and TRBJ1-1; 8 positions match TRBD1. CDR1 MGHRA and CDR2 YSYEKL come from the germline V gene. Trimming removed 1 base from V and 4 bases from J; junction bases left unmatched: 5. This CDR3 region has 15 residues.

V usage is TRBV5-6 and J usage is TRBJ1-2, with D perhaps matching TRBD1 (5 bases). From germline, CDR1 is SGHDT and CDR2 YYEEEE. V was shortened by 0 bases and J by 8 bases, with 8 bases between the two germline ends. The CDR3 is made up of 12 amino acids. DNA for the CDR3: TGTGCCAGCAGCTTGGGGCAGGGAGGCTACACCTTC. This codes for CASSLGQGGYTF.

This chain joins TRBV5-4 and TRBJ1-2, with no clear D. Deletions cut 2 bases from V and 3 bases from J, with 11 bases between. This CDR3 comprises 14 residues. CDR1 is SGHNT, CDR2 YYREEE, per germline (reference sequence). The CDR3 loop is CASSFSRGDYGYTF. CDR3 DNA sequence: TGTGCCAGCAGCTTTAGTCGGGGAGACTATGGCTACACCTTC.